These T cell receptor beta chains were read from a single sample in a study of T cell repertoires in cytomegalovirus infection. One entry per CDR3 protein results from TCRdb running MiXCR on the reads. The sample includes over 450,000 distinct CDR3 sequences, about 11% of them seen just once. The sample taken for sequencing was PBMCs. These receptors all stem from a human donor in good health (CMV status not recorded). Some clones in this sample may be carry-over from other donors' samples. Each CDR3 is given with its conserved first and last residue. A D gene is named only where the DNA matches it firmly. Rows give clone size only sometimes, using once, few, many, or a class for an expanded clone.

j_gene: TRBJ2-1; abundance: few; v_gene: TRBV19; d_gene: -; CDR3nt: TGTGCCAGTAGTATACAGGGTAAAGGTGAGCAGTTCTTC; CDR3aa: CASSIQGKGEQFF
j_gene: TRBJ1-1; abundance: few; v_gene: TRBV29-1; d_gene: -; CDR3nt: TGCAGCGCCCTTAGAGACGATGATTTGGCTTTCTTT; CDR3aa: CSALRDDDLAFF
j_gene: TRBJ2-1; abundance: -; v_gene: TRBV12-3/TRBV12-4; d_gene: TRBD1; CDR3nt: TGTGCCAGCTTTTCAAGGGGGCTCAATGAGCAGTTCTTC; CDR3aa: CASFSRGLNEQFF
j_gene: TRBJ2-3; abundance: many; v_gene: TRBV12-3/TRBV12-4; d_gene: -; CDR3nt: TGTGCCAGCAGGCCGTCCACAGATACGCAGTATTTT; CDR3aa: CASRPSTDTQYF
j_gene: TRBJ1-5; abundance: -; v_gene: TRBV23-1; d_gene: -; CDR3nt: TGCGCCAGCAGTCCCCAATACGGGGATCAGCCCCAGCATTTT; CDR3aa: CASSPQYGDQPQHF
j_gene: TRBJ1-6; abundance: many; v_gene: TRBV7-2; d_gene: -; CDR3nt: TGTGCCAGCGGGGCGGGCTCACCCCTCCACTTT; CDR3aa: CASGAGSPLHF
j_gene: TRBJ1-4; abundance: many; v_gene: TRBV5-1; d_gene: -; CDR3nt: TGCGCCAGCACCTCTGGTTTTGGGCAGGGGCAGAAACTGTTTTTT; CDR3aa: CASTSGFGQGQKLFF
j_gene: TRBJ2-6; abundance: many; v_gene: TRBV7-9; d_gene: -; CDR3nt: TGTGCCAGCAGCTCAGGTACCGGGGCCAACGTCCTGACTTTC; CDR3aa: CASSSGTGANVLTF
j_gene: TRBJ2-1; abundance: -; v_gene: TRBV5-4; d_gene: -; CDR3nt: TGTGCCAGCAGCTTGGGGACTGTGACCTACAATGAGCAGTTCTTC; CDR3aa: CASSLGTVTYNEQFF
j_gene: TRBJ2-2; abundance: few; v_gene: TRBV12-3/TRBV12-4; d_gene: TRBD2; CDR3nt: TGTGCCAGCAGTGGGTCGGGGGGGCCCGGGGAGCTGTTTTTT; CDR3aa: CASSGSGGPGELFF
j_gene: TRBJ2-1; abundance: many; v_gene: TRBV28; d_gene: TRBD2; CDR3nt: TGTGCCAGCCCCCCCCCGGGACTACCTAAAGGTGGGCAGTTCTTC; CDR3aa: CASPPPGLPKGGQFF
j_gene: TRBJ2-6; abundance: many; v_gene: TRBV6-5; d_gene: -; CDR3nt: TGTGCCAGCAGTTACAACCCGGGTCCATCTGGGGCCAACGTCCTGACTTTC; CDR3aa: CASSYNPGPSGANVLTF
j_gene: TRBJ2-2; abundance: many; v_gene: TRBV7-2; d_gene: -; CDR3nt: TGTGCCAGCAAAGGTGGACTCGCGAACACCGGGGAGCTGTTTTTT; CDR3aa: CASKGGLANTGELFF
j_gene: TRBJ2-3; abundance: many; v_gene: TRBV29-1; d_gene: -; CDR3nt: TGCAGCGTTGACGGTCACACAGATACGCAGTATTTT; CDR3aa: CSVDGHTDTQYF
j_gene: TRBJ1-1; abundance: many; v_gene: TRBV6-2/TRBV6-3; d_gene: -; CDR3nt: TGTGCCAGCAGTCGTCTCCGGAACACTGAAGCTTTCTTT; CDR3aa: CASSRLRNTEAFF
j_gene: TRBJ1-5; abundance: many; v_gene: TRBV4-1; d_gene: -; CDR3nt: TGCGCCAGCAGCCGTAATCAGGGAGAGGGTCAGCCCCAGCATTTT; CDR3aa: CASSRNQGEGQPQHF
j_gene: TRBJ2-5; abundance: few; v_gene: TRBV20-1; d_gene: -; CDR3nt: TGCAGTGCTCCCCTCCGGGCAGGAGAGACCCAGTACTTC; CDR3aa: CSAPLRAGETQYF
j_gene: TRBJ2-1; abundance: few; v_gene: TRBV28; d_gene: -; CDR3nt: TGTGCCAGCAGTCAAGCGGGCGGCGATGAGCAGTTCTTC; CDR3aa: CASSQAGGDEQFF